This TCR beta chain derives from a study of T cells in narcolepsy (dated by TCRdb to 2017 to 2018). Turning to the overall study: Healthy control donors were enrolled in the study alongside patients who had narcolepsy type 1 or type 2 (NT1, NT2). To look for autoreactive T cells in narcolepsy patients that target self-antigens of hypocretin neurons (hypocretin, TRIB2), the study used TCR Vbeta sequencing to follow clonotypes in blood and CSF. Overall study outcomes, separate from this receptor: No sequences matching autoreactive T cell clones were contained in some blood memory CD4+ repertoires from patients and controls. Patients and controls had similar numbers of sequenced blood memory CD4+ clonotypes, with averages of around 39,000 in patients and 33,354 in controls. Autoreactive clonotypes were reported to be detected serially in the blood of the same patients and of different patients, but not in the blood of healthy controls. In plots comparing CSF and blood CD4+ T cell clonotypes from the same patient, HCRT-specific and TRIB2-specific autoreactive clonotypes were highlighted.

V lost 8 bases and J lost 0 bases; the stretch between them is 14 bases long. Its CDR3 holds 16 amino acids, cysteine through phenylalanine. The entry retains the CDR3 DNA only, 48 bases that are in frame from base 1. CDR1 and CDR2 are read off the germline V gene as SNHLY and FYNNEI. As for this clone: It has no known antigen specificity. No qualities accompany the bases; no much larger clone lies one base away.

For TCR Vbeta sequencing, memory CD4+ T cells were sorted ex vivo from the peripheral blood of both healthy controls and narcolepsy patients. Receptor amplification or capture employed the immunoSEQ multiplex PCR assay. This immuneACCESS table, as held by TCRdb, lists in-frame sequences with V and J called but not all clones. Of the missing ones, under half trace to an unresolved V gene in checked studies; the others have no known cause. This sample lists some 10,000 clones; around 94% were detected once. Clones ranked in the top ten supply about 1.1% of the sample. This TCR came from a human donor with narcolepsy. The sequenced sample was CD45RA- memory CD4+ T cells from PBMCs. Explained via the paper, the cell subset or site label denotes: memory T cells sorted ex vivo from peripheral blood. The rearrangement combines TRBV2 with TRBJ1-6, with the identity of the D gene unclear. At the DNA level, the sequence is TGTGCCAGCCAGAAGGATAGGAGCTCCTATAATTCACCCCTCCACTTT. This sequence encodes CASQKDRSSYNSPLHF.